This T cell receptor (beta chain) derives from a study of cytomegalovirus exposure and HLA in healthy donors. Study in general: Earlier sequencing of some 180 million T cells yielded 90 million to 140 million unique TCR beta sequences.

In the PCR, 60 Vbeta and 13 Jbeta primers were used. Produced via immunoSEQ multiplex PCR; TCRdb's table is partial and in-frame only. The sample lists about 100,000 clones; about 9.4% were seen once. This clone was detected only a few times. Its target is unknown. The V gene lost 9 bases and the J gene lost 5 bases, with 20 bases spanning the gap. CDR1 is SGHRS, CDR2 YFSETQ, per germline. This CDR3 has 14 residues. Study-wide findings and caveats: V- and J-gene trimming of TCR beta was linked (in a later analysis) to a missense DCLRE1C variant. A further, later analysis showed that HLA-associated TCR beta chains (compared with equally common others) were more clonally expanded. A later analysis found TCR association rates differed by HLA locus, highest for DRB1 and lowest for HLA-C.

The chain has TRBV5-1 and TRBJ2-5, with D hard to call. The receptor comes from a man aged 40-55 years in good health and CMV-seropositive. Sequencing was performed on PBMCs. Written as DNA, the CDR3 is TGCGCCAAAACTCCCCGGGTTGCCCATGAGACCCAGTACTTC. Translated, it gives CAKTPRVAHETQYF.